These 25 T cell receptor beta chains originate from one sample sequenced in a study of identical twins. TCRdb re-called the 5' RACE reads through MiXCR, storing one row per CDR3 protein. The sample yields hundreds of thousands of distinct CDR3 sequences, more than 6.5% seen once. The same specimen was also included in a second study, on yellow fever vaccine responses in identical twins.

Sample: PBMCs. These receptors all stem from a young woman in good health.

CDR3 amino acids: CSVVLGPYGYTF. The DNA of the CDR3 is TGCAGCGTTGTATTAGGGCCCTATGGCTACACCTTC. The chain is built from TRBV29-1 and TRBJ1-2; D is unresolved. Looked up from germline, CDR1 is SQVTM and CDR2 is ANQGSEA. The V and J ends lost 4 bases and 4 bases respectively, with 10 bases between them. The CDR3 loop spans 12 amino acids.

This clonotype was counted many times. The chain carries TRBV5-1 and TRBJ1-1; D unresolved. The CDR3 has 14 amino acids. Trimming cost V 1 base and J 7 bases, with 14 bases left between them. The V gene's germline CDR1 is SGHRS and CDR2 YFSETQ. CDR3: CASSLNIAPVEAFF. The CDR3 nucleotides read TGCGCCAGCAGCTTGAATATCGCTCCGGTTGAAGCTTTCTTT.

The table lists this clonotype with many counts. V is TRBV28 and J is TRBJ2-7; D gene uncertain. The germline gives CDR1 MDHEN, CDR2 SYDVKM. Trimming removed 2 bases from V and 4 bases from J, with 15 bases in between. The CDR3 is 15 amino acids. CDR3 in amino acids: CASSLITPRWYEQYF. In nucleotides, the CDR3 is TGTGCCAGCAGTTTAATTACACCCCGGTGGTACGAGCAGTACTTC. The full variable domain, rest sourced from reference TRBV28 and TRBJ2-7, is DVKVTQSSRYLVKRTGEKVFLECVQDMDHENMFWYRQDPGLGLRLIYFSYDVKMKEKGDIPEGYSVSREKKERFSLILESASTNQTSMYLCASSLITPRWYEQYFGPGTRLTVT.

This clonotype was recorded a few times. The gene calls are TRBV20-1 and TRBJ1-1, with D possibly being TRBD1 (6 bases). The CDR3 totals 16 residues. Germline loops: CDR1 DFQATT, CDR2 SNEGSKA (reference sequence). Trimming removed 2 bases at V and 3 bases at J, with 19 bases between. The CDR3 sequence is CSARRQARERDTEAFF. The DNA of the CDR3 is TGCAGTGCTAGAAGACAGGCCAGGGAGAGGGACACTGAAGCTTTCTTT.

This clonotype has more than one count but fewer than ten. The V and J genes are TRBV7-9 and TRBJ2-3, with D unclear. V was clipped by 3 bases and J by 6 bases, with 7 bases between them. Germline V CDR1 and CDR2: SEHNR, FQNEAQ (reference sequence). The CDR3 contains 12 residues. Here the CDR3 DNA reads TGTGCCAGCAGCTTCGGGCCCGATACGCAGTATTTT. Translation: CASSFGPDTQYF.

This clonotype has at least ten counts. This rearrangement joins TRBV10-3 to TRBJ2-1, with 7 bases identical to TRBD1. J gave up 6 bases and V 11 bases, and 13 bases lay outside the gene matches. This CDR3 has 14 residues. Looked up from germline, CDR1 is ENHRY and CDR2 is SYGVKD. This CDR3 is CAVQKGTASNEQFF. The CDR3, as DNA: TGTGCCGTACAAAAGGGGACAGCAAGCAATGAGCAGTTCTTC.

This clonotype was seen more than once but under ten times. The chain is built from TRBV3-1 and TRBJ2-3, with 7 positions matching TRBD1. The germline gives CDR1 LGHDT, CDR2 YNNKEL (reference sequence). Losses at the gene ends were 5 bases for V and 6 bases for J; bases not matched to a gene: 8. This CDR3 contains 14 residues. The CDR3 DNA sequence: TGTGCCAGCAGCAAAACGACAGGGTTTGATACGCAGTATTTT. It codes for CASSKTTGFDTQYF.

This clonotype was counted many times. V usage is TRBV6-2 or TRBV6-3 and J usage is TRBJ2-7; D might be TRBD2 (6 bases). Trimming removed 8 bases from V and 2 bases from J, with 16 bases in between. The CDR3 covers 14 residues. The germline V gene has CDR1 MNHEY and CDR2 SVGEGT. CDR3 DNA sequence: TGTGCCAGCGCTATCCCCGGGGGTACCTACGAGCAGTACTTC. Protein: CASAIPGGTYEQYF.

The chain has TRBV9 and TRBJ2-1; D remains unclear. Trimming cost V 2 bases and J 0 bases, with 9 bases left between them. Germline CDR1 SGDLS, CDR2 YYNGEE. This CDR3 has 15 residues. The CDR3 protein is CASSVQPSSYNEQFF. The CDR3 DNA sequence: TGTGCCAGCAGCGTGCAGCCAAGCTCCTACAATGAGCAGTTCTTC.

The gene calls are TRBV29-1 and TRBJ2-7; TRBD2 agrees at 12 bases. The CDR3 covers 14 residues. The J segment lost 1 base and the V segment lost 6 bases, leaving 4 bases of the junction unmatched. CDR1 is SQVTM, CDR2 ANQGSEA, per germline. The CDR3 DNA sequence: TGCAGCGTGCCGACTAGCGGGAGTTCCTACGAGCAGTACTTC. Its translation: CSVPTSGSSYEQYF.

This clonotype was detected many times. This rearrangement joins TRBV5-5 to TRBJ1-1; TRBD1 might be the D (5 bases). This CDR3 region has 15 residues. Germline-derived CDR1 and CDR2 are SGHKS and YYEKEE (reference sequence). Trimming removed 1 base from V and 1 base from J, with 11 bases in between. The CDR3 reads CASSLFSGQNTEAFF. The CDR3 nucleotides are TGTGCCAGCAGCTTGTTTTCGGGGCAGAACACTGAAGCTTTCTTT.

V gene TRBV28 combines with J gene TRBJ2-1, with D possibly TRBD2 on 5 matching bases. The germline V and J ends were trimmed by 6 bases and 3 bases, with 18 bases remaining between them. CDR1 and CDR2 (germline): MDHEN, SYDVKM. There are 16 residues in the CDR3. CDR3 residues: CASSTWETLNYNEQFF. The CDR3 nucleotides read TGTGCCAGCAGCACGTGGGAGACACTCAACTACAATGAGCAGTTCTTC.

The chain is built from TRBV3-1 and TRBJ2-1, with 9 nucleotides matching TRBD1. This CDR3 region has 16 residues. V lost 0 bases, J lost 6 bases, and 6 bases stayed unmatched. Per the germline V gene, CDR1 is LGHDT and CDR2 is YNNKEL (reference sequence). CDR3 bases: TGTGCCAGCAGCCAAGAGAGGGGACAGGGCGGCAATGAGCAGTTCTTC. It is translated as CASSQERGQGGNEQFF.

The CDR3 nucleotides are TGTGCCAGCAGTTTGCGGAGACCCGTCCCTTTTTACGAGCAGTACTTC. This encodes CASSLRRPVPFYEQYF. V and J are TRBV12-3 or TRBV12-4 and TRBJ2-7; D not resolved. The ends were cut back, 3 bases at V and 4 bases at J, with 19 bases in the middle. The CDR3 is 16 amino acids.

At least ten counts were recorded for this clonotype. The gene calls are TRBV6-2 or TRBV6-3 and TRBJ2-1; D might be TRBD1 (6 bases). Trimming removed 2 bases at V and 3 bases at J, with 11 bases between. The length of the CDR3 is 15 residues. In germline, CDR1 is MNHEY, CDR2 SVGEGT. The CDR3 here is CASSYGQTLYNEQFF. The CDR3 nucleotides read TGTGCCAGCAGTTACGGACAGACCCTCTACAATGAGCAGTTCTTC.

The rearrangement uses TRBV6-5 and TRBJ1-1; no clear D gene. With 2 bases removed from V and 0 bases from J, the gap between germline ends came to 10 bases. From germline, CDR1 is MNHEY and CDR2 SVGAGI. The CDR3 sequence is 15 residues long. This CDR3 reads CASSYATGLNTEAFF. The CDR3 bases are TGTGCCAGCAGTTACGCCACGGGATTGAACACTGAAGCTTTCTTT.

The table lists this clonotype with a few counts. The chain is built from TRBV14 and TRBJ2-1, with 15 bases lining up with TRBD2. With 3 bases clipped from V and 9 bases from J, the junction kept 6 bases outside the gene matches. Germline V gene sequence: CDR1 SGHDN, CDR2 FVKESK. CDR3 length: 16 residues. CDR3 sequence (DNA): TGTGCCAGCAGCCATTGGACTAGCGGGAGGGCCAGTGAGCAGTTCTTC. The encoded protein is CASSHWTSGRASEQFF.

This clonotype was counted many times. This chain uses TRBV29-1 with TRBJ2-1; D remains ambiguous. Germline values: CDR1 SQVTM, CDR2 ANQGSEA. This CDR3 spans 12 amino acids. Trimming shortened V by 4 bases and J by 13 bases, and 17 bases separated the two germline ends. CDR3 DNA: TGCAGCGTTGTACGTTTGGAACCTGTACAGTTCTTC. Amino acids: CSVVRLEPVQFF.

The V call is TRBV30, the J call TRBJ2-5, with a weak D call TRBD2 (6 bases). This CDR3 has 13 amino acids. Deletions cut 3 bases from V and 6 bases from J, with 14 bases between. CDR1 and CDR2 from the germline V gene are GTSNPN and SVGIG (reference sequence). This CDR3 reads CAWSPGGTKTQYF. In DNA form, the CDR3 reads TGTGCCTGGAGCCCCGGAGGGACCAAGACCCAGTACTTC.

CDR3 region: CSASRVAGRYEQFF. The DNA of the CDR3 is TGCAGTGCTAGTAGGGTAGCTGGTCGGTATGAGCAGTTCTTC. The chain employs TRBV20-1 and TRBJ2-1; D is unresolved. The CDR3 has 14 residues. Per the germline V gene, CDR1 is DFQATT and CDR2 is SNEGSKA (reference sequence). Trimming removed 3 bases at V and 8 bases at J, with 17 bases between.

The CDR3 DNA reads as TGCAGCGTGGGGTGGGACAGGGGGAGGAATGAGCAGTTCTTC. Protein sequence: CSVGWDRGRNEQFF. The chain carries TRBV29-1 and TRBJ2-1, with TRBD1 matching 11 bases. The CDR3 is 14 residues long. V shed 6 bases and J 7 bases; nucleotides not matched to a gene: 8. CDR1 SQVTM and CDR2 ANQGSEA come from the germline V gene.

This clonotype was picked up a small number of times. The chain joins TRBV20-1 to TRBJ2-3; 8 nucleotides agree with TRBD2. Germline V gene sequence: CDR1 DFQATT, CDR2 SNEGSKA (reference sequence). V lost 6 bases, J lost 2 bases, and 7 bases stayed unmatched. The CDR3 loop spans 14 amino acids. CDR3 sequence: CSAGAGGHTDTQYF. The CDR3 bases are TGCAGTGCAGGGGCGGGAGGTCACACAGATACGCAGTATTTT.

The V call is TRBV27, the J call TRBJ2-2; 10 bases align to TRBD1. The V gene's germline CDR1 is MNHEY and CDR2 SMNVEV (reference sequence). The CDR3 totals 15 residues. The ends lost 7 bases at V and 5 bases at J; junction bases unmatched: 7. The CDR3 DNA is TGTGCCAGCAAGAGAGGACAGGGGGAAACCGGGGAGCTGTTTTTT. Its translation is CASKRGQGETGELFF.

The sample holds a few counts of this clonotype. The chain employs TRBV4-3 and TRBJ2-7, with TRBD1 matching 8 bases. Germline V lookup: CDR1 LGHNA, CDR2 YSLEER. The CDR3 is 15 amino acids. V was pared by 10 bases and J by 2 bases, with 13 bases of the junction left unmatched. The CDR3 is CAIPLVGTGAYEQYF. The CDR3 DNA is TGCGCCATCCCGCTGGTGGGGACAGGAGCCTACGAGCAGTACTTC.

The rearrangement uses TRBV7-2 and TRBJ2-2; TRBD2 matches 13 bases. Trimming removed 5 bases from V and 3 bases from J; junction bases left unmatched: 6. There are 17 residues in the CDR3. The germline CDR1 and CDR2 sequences are SGHTA and FQGNSA. The CDR3 coding sequence is TGTGCCAGCAGCCCGGGGGGACTAGCGGGATACACCGGGGAGCTGTTTTTT. Translation gives CASSPGGLAGYTGELFF.